What follows are 16 T cell receptor beta chains derived from one specimen sequenced in a study of T cells in Graves' hyperthyroidism and ophthalmopathy. RNA transcripts were the template for amplifying TCR beta CDR3 regions. First-round RT-PCR of the TCR CDR3 relied on the HTBI primer set. TCRdb passed the multiplex PCR reads through MiXCR, listing each CDR3 protein once. The sample holds about 360,000 distinct CDR3 sequences, 25% seen once. Sequencing was carried out using blood. These TCRs come from a man between 45 and 60 years old with Graves' hyperthyroidism.

The chain has TRBV10-3 and TRBJ2-6, with D possibly matching TRBD1 (6 bases). Germline CDR1 ENHRY, CDR2 SYGVKD. Trimming took off 2 bases at V and 0 bases at J, with 11 bases between the two ends. This CDR3 has 17 amino acids. CDR3: CAISEGRGSSGANVLTF. In nucleotides, the CDR3 is TGTGCCATCAGTGAGGGCAGGGGCAGCTCTGGGGCCAACGTCCTGACTTTC.

Notes on this clonotype: A much larger clone lies a single base off, so this may be a read error. This chain joins TRBV30 and TRBJ2-4; tentative D call: TRBD2 (6 bases). Germline V gives CDR1 GTSNPN, CDR2 SVGIG (reference sequence). Trimming took off 0 bases at V and 9 bases at J, with 15 bases between the two ends. The CDR3 loop spans 14 amino acids. CDR3 in amino acids: CAWSVPAGISIQYF. The CDR3 bases are TGTGCCTGGAGTGTCCCGGCGGGGATTAGCATTCAGTACTTC.

A word on this clonotype: With a much larger clone just one base away, this may be a read error. Likely a read error: the CDR3 ends without its conserved phenylalanine or tryptophan. The gene calls are TRBV5-1 and TRBJ2-5; D gene ambiguous. Germline lookup yields CDR1 SGHRS and CDR2 YFSETQ. The CDR3 is made up of 15 amino acids. V lost 0 bases and J lost 4, with 13 bases in between. The CDR3: CASSLASSLGETQYS. CDR3 bases: TGCGCCAGCAGCTTGGCGTCCAGCTTAGGAGAGACCCAGTACTCC.

The rearrangement uses TRBV27 and TRBJ2-4, with TRBD2 as a possible D gene (5 bases). Germline V lookup: CDR1 MNHEY, CDR2 SMNVEV (reference sequence). The CDR3 spans 18 residues. Trimming removed 2 bases from V and 3 bases from J, with 20 bases in between. The CDR3 DNA follows: TGTGCCAGCAGTTTAAAAGGACTCCCCTCGGCCGGCAAAAACATTCAGTACTTC. Its translation: CASSLKGLPSAGKNIQYF.

The chain couples TRBV28 to TRBJ2-4; unclear D gene. Per germline, CDR1 MDHEN and CDR2 SYDVKM. Trimming removed 0 bases at V and 10 bases at J, with 10 bases between. The CDR3 has 13 residues. The chain's CDR3 is CASSLWTESIQYF. DNA of the CDR3: TGTGCCAGCAGTTTATGGACTGAGTCGATTCAGTACTTC.

CDR3: CSSRVINEQFF. DNA of the CDR3: TGCAGCTCCAGGGTTATCAATGAGCAGTTCTTC. This chain joins TRBV20-1 and TRBJ2-1; weak D call: TRBD1 (5 bases). The CDR3 has 11 residues. CDR1 and CDR2 (germline): DFQATT, SNEGSKA (reference sequence).

Remarks on this clonotype: A much larger clonotype is one base distant, so this may be a read error. The V and J genes are TRBV28 and TRBJ2-3; 9 positions agree with TRBD2. The CDR3 contains 15 residues. The germline V gene has CDR1 MDHEN and CDR2 SYDVKM. CDR3 in DNA: TGTGCACTATCAGGGCGGGAGGGCTGGACAGATACGCAGTATTTT. It codes for CALSGREGWTDTQYF. The full variable domain, completed using reference TRBV28 and TRBJ2-3, is DVKVTQSSRYLVKRTGEKVFLECVQDMDHENMFWYRQDPGLGLRLIYFSYDVKMKEKGDIPEGYSVSREKKERFSLILESASTNQTSMYLCALSGREGWTDTQYFGPGTRLTVL.

The rearrangement links TRBV11-1 to TRBJ2-7; D remains unclear. Trimming removed 3 bases from V and 5 bases from J, with 14 bases in between. The germline V gene encodes CDR1 SGHAT and CDR2 FQDESV (reference sequence). CDR3 length: 14 amino acids. The CDR3 region has the DNA TGTGCCAGCAGCTTTGGTGGGATTGGCGACGAGCAGTACTTC. This gives the protein CASSFGGIGDEQYF.

V and J are TRBV5-6 and TRBJ2-2; possible D gene TRBD2, 6 bases. Germline CDR1 is SGHDT and CDR2 is YYEEEE. This CDR3 contains 16 residues. Deletions cut 4 bases from V and 3 bases from J, with 16 bases between. CDR3 sequence (DNA): TGTGCCAGCAGCGTGGACGGGACTCTTGACACCGGGGAGCTGTTTTTT. Its protein is CASSVDGTLDTGELFF.

This clonotype has more than one count but fewer than ten. The chain joins TRBV20-1 to TRBJ1-3; D not resolved. Germline V gene lookup returns CDR1 DFQATT and CDR2 SNEGSKA (reference sequence). The CDR3 runs to 15 residues. V lost 4 bases and J lost 0, with 13 bases in between. The CDR3 DNA sequence: TGCAGTGCTAACCGCCTCACGGACTCTGGAAACACCATATATTTT. Its protein is CSANRLTDSGNTIYF.

This clonotype was seen a few times. This chain connects TRBV5-1 to TRBJ2-2; 13 bases match TRBD2. The V and J ends lost 1 base and 4 bases, in that order; junction bases with no gene match: 4. CDR1 is SGHRS, CDR2 YFSETQ, per germline. The CDR3 contains 17 residues. The DNA of the CDR3 is TGCGCCAGCAGCTTGAGACTAGCGGGAGGCTCCACCGGGGAGCTGTTTTTT. As protein: CASSLRLAGGSTGELFF.

The genes are TRBV11-3 and TRBJ2-3, with 7 bases aligning to TRBD1. V lost 4 bases and J lost 2; bases outside the gene matches: 6. The CDR3 has 15 amino acids. Germline assignment: CDR1 SGHNT and CDR2 YENEEA. CDR3 DNA sequence: TGTGCCAGCAGCTCTAGACAGGGCTACACAGATACGCAGTATTTT. It yields the protein CASSSRQGYTDTQYF.

This clonotype was observed a few times. The gene calls are TRBV11-2 and TRBJ2-2; D is unclear. The CDR3 runs to 14 residues. Germline V gene sequence: CDR1 SGHAT, CDR2 FQNNGV. V lost 2 bases, J lost 4 bases, and 8 bases lay in between. CDR3 DNA sequence: TGTGCCAGCAGCTTAATGTCTAGCACCGGGGAGCTGTTTTTT. Protein product: CASSLMSSTGELFF.

The V gene is TRBV20-1, the J gene TRBJ2-7, with 7 nucleotides matching TRBD1. With 5 bases clipped from V and 2 bases from J, the junction kept 6 bases outside the gene matches. The CDR3 runs to 13 residues. CDR1 and CDR2 (germline): DFQATT, SNEGSKA (reference sequence). CDR3 DNA: TGCAGTGCTCTCGACAGGGCCCCCTACGAGCAGTACTTC. Its translation is CSALDRAPYEQYF.

The J gene is TRBJ1-4, the V gene TRBV12-3 or TRBV12-4, with D possibly matching TRBD1 (5 bases). This CDR3 is 18 amino acids long. Trimming took off 3 bases at V and 0 bases at J, with 17 bases between the two ends. CDR3 in DNA: TGTGCCAGCAGTTTGTCGGGGGGTGCGTTTGCAACTAATGAAAAACTGTTTTTT. Its translation is CASSLSGGAFATNEKLFF.

This clonotype occurred many times. The chain recombines TRBV2 with TRBJ2-1; D is perhaps TRBD1 (5 bases). Trimming took off 1 base at V and 4 bases at J, with 5 bases between the two ends. The CDR3 has 13 residues. Germline V lookup: CDR1 SNHLY, CDR2 FYNNEI. The CDR3 protein is CASSEDRYNEQFF. The CDR3 coding sequence is TGTGCCAGCAGTGAAGACAGGTACAATGAGCAGTTCTTC.